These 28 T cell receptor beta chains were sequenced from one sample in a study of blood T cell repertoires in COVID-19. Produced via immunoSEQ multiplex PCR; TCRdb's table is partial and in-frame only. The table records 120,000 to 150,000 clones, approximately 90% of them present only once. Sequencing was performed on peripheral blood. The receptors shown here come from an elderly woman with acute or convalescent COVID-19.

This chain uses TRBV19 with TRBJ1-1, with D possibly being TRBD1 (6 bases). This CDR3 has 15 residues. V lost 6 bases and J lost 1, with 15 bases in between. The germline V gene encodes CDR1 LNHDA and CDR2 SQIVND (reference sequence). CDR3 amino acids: CASRINRDSNTEAFF. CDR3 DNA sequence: TGTGCCAGTAGGATTAACAGGGATTCGAACACTGAAGCTTTCTTT.

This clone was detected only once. CDR3 loop: CASSMLAGASDLNPPQTQYF. DNA of the CDR3: TGTGCCAGTAGTATGCTAGCGGGGGCTTCGGATTTAAACCCCCCCCAGACCCAGTACTTC. The chain uses TRBV19 and TRBJ2-5; TRBD2 agrees at 10 bases. The CDR3 runs to 20 residues. Germline values: CDR1 LNHDA, CDR2 SQIVND (reference sequence). V lost 3 bases and J lost 6; bases outside the gene matches: 22.

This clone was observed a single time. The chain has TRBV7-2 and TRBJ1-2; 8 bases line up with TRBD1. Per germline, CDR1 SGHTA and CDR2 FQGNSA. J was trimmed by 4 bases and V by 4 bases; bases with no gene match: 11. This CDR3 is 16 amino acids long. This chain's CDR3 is CASSSAFRQGSYGYTF. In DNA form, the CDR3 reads TGTGCCAGCAGCTCCGCGTTCCGACAGGGGTCCTATGGCTACACCTTC.

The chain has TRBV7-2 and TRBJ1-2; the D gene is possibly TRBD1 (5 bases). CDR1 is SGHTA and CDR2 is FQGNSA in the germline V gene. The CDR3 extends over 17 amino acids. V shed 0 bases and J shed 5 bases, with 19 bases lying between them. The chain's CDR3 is CASSLAGTLPSWYGYTF. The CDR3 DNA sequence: TGTGCCAGCAGCTTAGCGGGGACTTTACCGAGCTGGTATGGCTACACCTTC.

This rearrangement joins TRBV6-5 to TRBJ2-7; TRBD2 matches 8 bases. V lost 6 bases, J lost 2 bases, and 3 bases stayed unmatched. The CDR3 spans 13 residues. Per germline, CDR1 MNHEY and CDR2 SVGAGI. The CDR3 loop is CASRLAGTYEQYF. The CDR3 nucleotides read TGTGCCAGCAGATTAGCGGGGACCTACGAGCAGTACTTC.

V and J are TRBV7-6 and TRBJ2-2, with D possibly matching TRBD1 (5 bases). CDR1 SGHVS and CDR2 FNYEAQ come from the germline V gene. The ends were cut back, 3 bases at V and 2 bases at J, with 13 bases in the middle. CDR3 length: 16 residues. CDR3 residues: CASSFLVTVNTGELFF. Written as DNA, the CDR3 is TGTGCCAGCAGCTTCCTTGTGACAGTAAACACCGGGGAGCTGTTTTTT.

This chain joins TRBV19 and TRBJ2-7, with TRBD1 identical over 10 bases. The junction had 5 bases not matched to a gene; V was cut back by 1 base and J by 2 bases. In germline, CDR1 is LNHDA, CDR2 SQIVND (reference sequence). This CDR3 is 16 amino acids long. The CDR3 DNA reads TGTGCCAGTAGTATAGCCGGGACAGGGGACCCCTACGAGCAGTACTTC. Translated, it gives CASSIAGTGDPYEQYF. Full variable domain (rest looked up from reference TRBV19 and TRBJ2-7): DGGITQSPKYLFRKEGQNVTLSCEQNLNHDAMYWYRQDPGQGLRLIYYSQIVNDFQKGDIAEGYSVSREKKESFPLTVTSAQKNPTAFYLCASSIAGTGDPYEQYFGPGTRLTVT.

The DNA for the CDR3 is TGTGCCATCGCAAGGGGACAGGTGGTCTATGGCTACACCTTC. Its protein is CAIARGQVVYGYTF. The V gene is TRBV4-2, the J gene TRBJ1-2; 8 nucleotides line up with TRBD1. After removal of 10 bases from V and 4 bases from J, the junction contained 11 bases not matched to a gene. Germline V gene sequence: CDR1 LGHNA, CDR2 YNFKEQ. The CDR3 totals 14 residues.

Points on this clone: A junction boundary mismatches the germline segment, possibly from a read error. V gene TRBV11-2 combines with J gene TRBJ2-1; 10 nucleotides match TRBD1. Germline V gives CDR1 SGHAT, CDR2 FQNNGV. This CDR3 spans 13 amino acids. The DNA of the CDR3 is TGTGCCAGCAGCTTAGGGTTGACAGGGGGCCCCGTCTTC. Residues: CASSLGLTGGPVF.

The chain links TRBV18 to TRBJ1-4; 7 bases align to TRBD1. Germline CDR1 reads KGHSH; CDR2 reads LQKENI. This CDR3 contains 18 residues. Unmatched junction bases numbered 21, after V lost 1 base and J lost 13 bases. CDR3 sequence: CASSPLTPGGTEGQRLFF. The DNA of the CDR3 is TGTGCCAGCTCACCACTTACCCCGGGCGGGACAGAAGGGCAGCGACTGTTTTTT.

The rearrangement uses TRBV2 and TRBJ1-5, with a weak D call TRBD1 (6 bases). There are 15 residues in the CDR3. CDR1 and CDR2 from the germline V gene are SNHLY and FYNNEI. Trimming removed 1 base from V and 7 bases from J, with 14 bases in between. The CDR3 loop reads CASSEGLAGVQPQHF. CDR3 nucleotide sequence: TGTGCCAGCAGTGAAGGTTTGGCAGGGGTGCAGCCCCAGCATTTT.

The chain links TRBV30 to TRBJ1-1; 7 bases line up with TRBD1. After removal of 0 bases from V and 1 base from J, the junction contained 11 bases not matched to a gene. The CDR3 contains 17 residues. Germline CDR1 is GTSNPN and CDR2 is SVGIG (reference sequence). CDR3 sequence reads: CAWSVLPGQRGNTEAFF. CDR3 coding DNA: TGTGCCTGGAGTGTACTTCCGGGACAGAGGGGGAACACTGAAGCTTTCTTT.

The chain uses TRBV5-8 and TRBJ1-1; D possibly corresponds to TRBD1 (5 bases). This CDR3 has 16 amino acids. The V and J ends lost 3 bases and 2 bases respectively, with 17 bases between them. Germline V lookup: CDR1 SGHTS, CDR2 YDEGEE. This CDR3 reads CASSSRGGRLNTEAFF. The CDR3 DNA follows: TGTGCCAGCAGCTCCCGGGGCGGGAGACTTAACACTGAAGCTTTCTTT.

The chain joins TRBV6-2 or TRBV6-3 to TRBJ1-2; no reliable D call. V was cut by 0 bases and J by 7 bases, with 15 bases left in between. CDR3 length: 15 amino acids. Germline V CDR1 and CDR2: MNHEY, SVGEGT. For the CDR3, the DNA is TGTGCCAGCAGTTACTCGAAACAGAATCTCGGTGGCTACACCTTC. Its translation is CASSYSKQNLGGYTF.

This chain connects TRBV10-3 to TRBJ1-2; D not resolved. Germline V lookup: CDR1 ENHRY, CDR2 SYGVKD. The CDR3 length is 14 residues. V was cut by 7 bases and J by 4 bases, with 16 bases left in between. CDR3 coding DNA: TGTGCCATCACCCCCGGCCAGGAACGCTATGGCTACACCTTC. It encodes CAITPGQERYGYTF.

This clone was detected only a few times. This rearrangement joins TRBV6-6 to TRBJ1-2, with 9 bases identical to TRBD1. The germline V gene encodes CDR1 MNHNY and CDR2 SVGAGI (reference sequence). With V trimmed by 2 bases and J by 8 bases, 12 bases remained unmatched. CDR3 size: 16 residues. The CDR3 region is CASSYPPGQGHGGYTF. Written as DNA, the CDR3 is TGTGCCAGCAGTTACCCTCCCGGACAGGGGCACGGAGGCTACACCTTC.

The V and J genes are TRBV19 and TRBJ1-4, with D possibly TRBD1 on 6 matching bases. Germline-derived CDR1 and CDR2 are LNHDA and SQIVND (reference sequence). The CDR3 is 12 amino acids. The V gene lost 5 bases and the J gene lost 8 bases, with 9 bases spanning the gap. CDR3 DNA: TGTGCCAGTAGTCAGGGGTGGGAAAAACTGTTTTTT. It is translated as CASSQGWEKLFF.

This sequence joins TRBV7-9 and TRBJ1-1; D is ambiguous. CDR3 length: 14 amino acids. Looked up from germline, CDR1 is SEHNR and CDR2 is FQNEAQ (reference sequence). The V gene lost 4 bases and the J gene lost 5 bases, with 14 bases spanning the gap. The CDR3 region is CASSSNRHGTEAFF. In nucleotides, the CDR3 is TGTGCCAGCAGCTCGAACCGACATGGAACTGAAGCTTTCTTT.

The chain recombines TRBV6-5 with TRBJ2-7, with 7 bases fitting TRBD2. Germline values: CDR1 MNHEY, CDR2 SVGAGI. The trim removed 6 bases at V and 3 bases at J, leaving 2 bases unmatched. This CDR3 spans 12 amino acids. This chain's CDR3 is CASRGGSYEQYF. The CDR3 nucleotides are TGTGCCAGCAGGGGGGGGAGCTACGAGCAGTACTTC.

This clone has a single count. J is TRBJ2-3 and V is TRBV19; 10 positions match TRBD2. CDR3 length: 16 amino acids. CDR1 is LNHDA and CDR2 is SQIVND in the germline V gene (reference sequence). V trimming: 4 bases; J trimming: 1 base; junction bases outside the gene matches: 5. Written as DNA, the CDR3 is TGTGCCAGTAGTAGGGGGACTAGCGTGGGCACAGATACGCAGTATTTT. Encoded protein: CASSRGTSVGTDTQYF.

The CDR3 DNA reads TGTGCCAGCAGCTTAGTTTCACAGCCAGTCGGGGAGCTGTTTTTT. Translation: CASSLVSQPVGELFF. The V call is TRBV7-2, the J call TRBJ2-2; D gene unclear. CDR3 length: 15 amino acids. Trimming removed 1 base from V and 7 bases from J, with 13 bases in between. In germline, CDR1 is SGHTA, CDR2 FQGNSA.

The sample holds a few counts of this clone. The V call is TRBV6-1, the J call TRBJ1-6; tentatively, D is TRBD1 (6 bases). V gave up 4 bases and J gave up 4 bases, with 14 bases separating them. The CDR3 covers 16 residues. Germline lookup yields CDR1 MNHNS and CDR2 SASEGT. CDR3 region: CASSGSWDTYNSPLHF. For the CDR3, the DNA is TGTGCCAGCAGTGGGTCGTGGGACACTTATAATTCACCCCTCCACTTT.

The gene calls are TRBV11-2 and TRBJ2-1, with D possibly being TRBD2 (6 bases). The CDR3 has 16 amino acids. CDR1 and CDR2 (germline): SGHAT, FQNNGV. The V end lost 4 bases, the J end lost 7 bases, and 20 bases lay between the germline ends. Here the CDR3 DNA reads TGTGCCAGCAGCTCCCCTCTTTCGGGGGATAGGAATGAGCAGTTCTTC. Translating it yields CASSSPLSGDRNEQFF.

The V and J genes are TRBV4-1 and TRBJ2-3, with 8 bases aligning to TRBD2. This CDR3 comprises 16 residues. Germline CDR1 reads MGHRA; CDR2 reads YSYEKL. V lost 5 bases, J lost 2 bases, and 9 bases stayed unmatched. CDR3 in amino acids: CASSAGGGGNTDTQYF. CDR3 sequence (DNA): TGCGCCAGCAGCGCCGGGGGCGGGGGGAACACAGATACGCAGTATTTT.

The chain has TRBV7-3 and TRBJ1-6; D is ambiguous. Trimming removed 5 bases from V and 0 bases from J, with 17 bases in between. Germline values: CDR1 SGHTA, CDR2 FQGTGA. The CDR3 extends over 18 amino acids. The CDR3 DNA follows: TGTGCCAGCAGCATCCGAGGGCCGACGAGCTCCTATAATTCACCCCTCCACTTT. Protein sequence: CASSIRGPTSSYNSPLHF. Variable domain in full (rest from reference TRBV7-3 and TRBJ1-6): GAGVSQTPSNKVTEKGKYVELRCDPISGHTALYWYRQSLGQGPEFLIYFQGTGAADDSGLPNDRFFAVRPEGSVSTLKIQRTERGDSAVYLCASSIRGPTSSYNSPLHFGNGTRLTVT.

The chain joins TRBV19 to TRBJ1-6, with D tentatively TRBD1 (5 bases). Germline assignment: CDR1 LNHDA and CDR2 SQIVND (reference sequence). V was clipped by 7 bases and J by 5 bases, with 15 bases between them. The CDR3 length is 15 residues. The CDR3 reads CASNDSGQNNSPLHF. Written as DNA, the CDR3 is TGTGCCAGTAATGACAGTGGGCAAAATAATTCACCCCTCCACTTT.

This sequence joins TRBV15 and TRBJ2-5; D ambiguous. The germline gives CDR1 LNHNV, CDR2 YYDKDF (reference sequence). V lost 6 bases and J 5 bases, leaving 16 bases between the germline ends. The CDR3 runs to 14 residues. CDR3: CATREIEARETQYF. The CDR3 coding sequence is TGTGCCACCAGAGAAATCGAAGCCCGGGAGACCCAGTACTTC.

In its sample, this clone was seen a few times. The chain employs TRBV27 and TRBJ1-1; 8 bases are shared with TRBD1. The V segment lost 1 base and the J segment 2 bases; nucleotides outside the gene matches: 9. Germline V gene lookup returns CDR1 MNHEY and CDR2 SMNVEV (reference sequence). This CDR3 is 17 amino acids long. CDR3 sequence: CASSLLPPGQGNTEAFF. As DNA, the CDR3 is TGTGCCAGCAGTTTATTACCCCCCGGACAGGGAAACACTGAAGCTTTCTTT.